Following are 32 T cell receptor beta chains from one sample sequenced in a study of neurological immune-mediated disorders. TCRdb re-called the 5' RACE reads through MiXCR, storing one row per CDR3 protein. Of some 38,000 distinct CDR3 sequences in the sample, around 10% were seen once. Time point noted: technical triplicate 1. The material sequenced was PBMCs. All receptors derive from a man aged 55 to 69 with HTLV-1-associated myelopathy (HAM/TSP).

Many counts were recorded for this clonotype. V gene TRBV20-1 combines with J gene TRBJ2-3; D gene uncertain. Germline loops: CDR1 DFQATT, CDR2 SNEGSKA (reference sequence). The CDR3 contains 14 residues. V was pared by 0 bases and J by 6 bases, with 13 bases between. CDR3 amino acids: CSARDSGKTDTQYF. For the CDR3, the DNA is TGCAGTGCTAGAGATTCAGGCAAAACGGATACGCAGTATTTT.

This clonotype has at least ten counts. This chain links TRBV9 with TRBJ2-2, with TRBD2 matching 8 bases. CDR1 and CDR2 (germline): SGDLS, YYNGEE. This CDR3 has 13 residues. V lost 2 bases, J lost 7 bases, and 1 base stayed unmatched. The CDR3, as DNA: TGTGCCAGCAGCGTTCGGGAGGGCGGGGAGCTGTTTTTT. Amino acid sequence: CASSVREGGELFF.

This clonotype was seen many times. This chain links TRBV12-3 or TRBV12-4 with TRBJ2-3; 13 nucleotides line up with TRBD2. The CDR3 is 16 amino acids. V gave up 4 bases and J gave up 4 bases; unmatched junction bases: 5. CDR3 protein: CASSWRTSGSSDTQYF. The CDR3 coding sequence is TGTGCCAGCAGTTGGAGGACTAGCGGGAGTTCAGATACGCAGTATTTT.

Many counts were recorded for this clonotype. The J gene is TRBJ2-5, the V gene TRBV5-1, with 13 bases that match TRBD2. The length of the CDR3 is 18 residues. Germline-derived CDR1 and CDR2 are SGHRS and YFSETQ. Losses at the gene ends were 5 bases for V and 4 bases for J; bases not matched to a gene: 14. The CDR3 DNA reads as TGCGCCAGCAGGTCCGCCGGGACTAGCGGGATATTAGGAGAGACCCAGTACTTC. It is translated as CASRSAGTSGILGETQYF.

In its sample, this clonotype was seen many times. This sequence joins TRBV28 and TRBJ2-3, with D unclear. Germline V gives CDR1 MDHEN, CDR2 SYDVKM. The CDR3 is 14 amino acids. With 3 bases removed from V and 0 bases from J, the gap between germline ends came to 7 bases. DNA of the CDR3: TGTGCCAGCAGTTTTTCCACTAGCACAGATACGCAGTATTTT. Its protein is CASSFSTSTDTQYF.

This clonotype was picked up many times. The rearrangement links TRBV18 to TRBJ1-1, with no clear D. The CDR3 has 13 amino acids. CDR1 KGHSH and CDR2 LQKENI come from the germline V gene. V was trimmed by 3 bases and J by 1 base, leaving 6 bases between them. The CDR3 DNA reads TGTGCCAGCTCACCCCGACGGAACACTGAAGCTTTCTTT. Translation gives CASSPRRNTEAFF.

This clonotype was detected many times. This chain uses TRBV29-1 with TRBJ2-7; TRBD1 aligns across 8 bases. Trimming took 5 bases from V and 10 from J; bases not matched to a gene: 10. From germline, CDR1 is SQVTM and CDR2 ANQGSEA. This CDR3 is 12 amino acids long. This CDR3 is CSVSGQGLAQYF. The CDR3 DNA reads as TGCAGCGTTTCCGGACAGGGCTTGGCCCAGTACTTC.

The table lists this clonotype with many counts. The CDR3 spells CASGGTGRDTDTQYF. CDR3 nucleotide sequence: TGCGCCAGCGGGGGGACAGGGCGGGACACAGATACGCAGTATTTT. The chain is built from TRBV10-2 and TRBJ2-3; 9 positions agree with TRBD1. The V and J ends lost 8 bases and 2 bases, in that order; junction bases with no gene match: 8. CDR1 WSHSY and CDR2 SAAADI come from the germline V gene. The CDR3 sequence is 15 residues long.

This clonotype was found many times. This chain uses TRBV6-6 with TRBJ2-7; D possibly matches TRBD1 or TRBD2 (5 bases each). Looked up from germline, CDR1 is MNHNY and CDR2 is SVGAGI (reference sequence). The CDR3 length is 15 residues. Trimming pared 0 bases from V and 2 bases from J, leaving 11 bases between. This CDR3 reads CASSYSSGQAYEQYF. The CDR3 DNA follows: TGTGCCAGCAGTTACTCGTCGGGGCAGGCCTACGAGCAGTACTTC.

The V and J genes are TRBV4-3 and TRBJ2-6; the D gene is possibly TRBD1 (5 bases). V dropped 9 bases and J dropped 2 bases, with 23 bases sitting between them. The CDR3 spans 18 residues. Germline values: CDR1 LGHNA, CDR2 YSLEER. CDR3 protein: CASIQVYQGPPGANVLTF. The CDR3, as DNA: TGCGCCAGTATCCAAGTGTATCAGGGCCCCCCTGGGGCCAACGTCCTGACTTTC.

This clonotype appeared many times. V is TRBV28 and J is TRBJ2-7; tentative D call: TRBD2 (5 bases). The V and J ends lost 1 base and 9 bases respectively, with 16 bases between them. From germline, CDR1 is MDHEN and CDR2 SYDVKM. This CDR3 has 14 amino acids. CDR3 residues: CASSLSPLVSPQYF. CDR3 DNA sequence: TGTGCCAGCAGTTTATCCCCACTAGTTTCCCCGCAGTACTTC.

This clonotype was recorded many times. The chain is built from TRBV10-3 and TRBJ2-1; 8 bases line up with TRBD2. CDR1 ENHRY and CDR2 SYGVKD come from the germline V gene. The trim removed 2 bases at V and 7 bases at J, leaving 4 bases unmatched. The CDR3 has 14 amino acids. The CDR3 is CAISEGLALNEQFF. DNA of the CDR3: TGTGCCATCAGTGAGGGACTAGCCTTAAATGAGCAGTTCTTC.

This clonotype was found many times. This chain links TRBV20-1 with TRBJ1-4; D gene ambiguous. The ends were cut back, 4 bases at V and 3 bases at J, with 9 bases in the middle. Germline V gene lookup returns CDR1 DFQATT and CDR2 SNEGSKA (reference sequence). CDR3 length equals 13 residues. The CDR3 protein is CSAIPGANEKLFF. The CDR3 nucleotides read TGCAGTGCTATTCCGGGAGCTAATGAAAAACTGTTTTTT.

In its sample, this clonotype was seen many times. The gene calls are TRBV5-6 and TRBJ2-1, with D tentatively TRBD2 (7 bases). This CDR3 has 16 residues. Looked up from germline, CDR1 is SGHDT and CDR2 is YYEEEE. V was pared by 4 bases and J by 7 bases, with 21 bases between. In DNA, the CDR3 is TGTGCCAGCAGCGGGGGGGCGGGAAGAGGAGGAAATGAGCAGTTCTTC. It translates to CASSGGAGRGGNEQFF.

This clonotype was observed at least ten times. The chain carries TRBV7-2 and TRBJ2-1; no definite D call. V gave up 5 bases and J gave up 0 bases, with 11 bases separating them. Germline CDR1 is SGHTA and CDR2 is FQGNSA. The CDR3 extends over 15 amino acids. DNA of the CDR3: TGTGCCAGCAGCCGAATTAGGTTCTCCTACAATGAGCAGTTCTTC. This encodes CASSRIRFSYNEQFF. The variable domain in full, with the rest retrieved from reference TRBV7-2 and TRBJ2-1, is GAGVSQSPSNKVTEKGKDVELRCDPISGHTALYWYRQSLGQGLEFLIYFQGNSAPDKSGLPSDRFSAERTGGSVSTLTIQRTQQEDSAVYLCASSRIRFSYNEQFFGPGTRLTVL.

This chain connects TRBV20-1 to TRBJ2-7; D perhaps matches TRBD1 (6 bases). Trimming stripped 6 bases from V and 10 bases from J, with 16 bases between. CDR3 length equals 11 residues. Germline-derived CDR1 and CDR2 are DFQATT and SNEGSKA (reference sequence). CDR3 DNA: TGCAGTGCCAGGGGATACTCCGATCAGTACTTC. The encoded protein is CSARGYSDQYF.

There are many counts of this clonotype. The V and J genes are TRBV28 and TRBJ2-6; D may be TRBD1 (6 bases). Deletions cut 5 bases from V and 1 base from J, with 21 bases between. The CDR3 sequence is 19 residues long. Germline V CDR1 and CDR2: MDHEN, SYDVKM. Written as DNA, the CDR3 is TGTGCCAGCAGTCCTATAACATGGGGGCTCGATTCTGGGGCCAACGTCCTGACTTTC. Translation: CASSPITWGLDSGANVLTF.

This clonotype was counted only a few times. This chain joins TRBV5-1 and TRBJ1-1; 8 bases agree with TRBD1. Germline V gene lookup returns CDR1 SGHRS and CDR2 YFSETQ. This CDR3 contains 13 residues. J lost 4 bases, V lost 3 bases, and 2 bases had no gene match. The CDR3 spells CASSWTGTTEAFF. The CDR3 region has the DNA TGCGCCAGCAGCTGGACAGGGACCACTGAAGCTTTCTTT.

This clonotype was seen ten or more times. V is TRBV5-6 and J is TRBJ2-7; D tentatively reads TRBD1 or TRBD2 (5 bases each). This CDR3 contains 13 residues. Germline assignment: CDR1 SGHDT and CDR2 YYEEEE. V lost 4 bases and J 1 base, leaving 9 bases between the germline ends. The CDR3 bases are TGTGCCAGCAGCAGGGACGCTTCCTACGAGCAGTACTTC. Residues: CASSRDASYEQYF.

This clonotype was picked up many times. The J gene is TRBJ2-7, the V gene TRBV5-1, with D perhaps matching TRBD1 (6 bases). Per germline, CDR1 SGHRS and CDR2 YFSETQ. V shed 7 bases and J shed 5 bases, with 19 bases lying between them. CDR3 length: 14 residues. The CDR3 region is CASDRRNKENEQYF. The DNA of the CDR3 is TGCGCCAGCGACAGGAGGAATAAAGAAAACGAGCAGTACTTC.

The table lists this clonotype with many counts. The J gene is TRBJ2-3, the V gene TRBV28; possibly TRBD2 for D (6 bases). The V end lost 7 bases, the J end lost 5 bases, and 10 bases lay between the germline ends. Germline loops: CDR1 MDHEN, CDR2 SYDVKM. The CDR3 sequence is 12 residues long. CDR3 nucleotides: TGTGCCAGCACATTGGGGGGAGATACGCAGTATTTT. Translated: CASTLGGDTQYF.

This clonotype is labeled as medium-sized. The chain employs TRBV18 and TRBJ2-7; D may be TRBD1 (6 bases). CDR1 is KGHSH, CDR2 LQKENI, per germline. V lost 0 bases and J 2 bases, leaving 8 bases between the germline ends. There are 14 residues in the CDR3. The CDR3 protein is CASSPPRTAYEQYF. The CDR3 DNA follows: TGTGCCAGCTCACCACCGAGGACAGCCTACGAGCAGTACTTC.

The sample holds many counts of this clonotype. This chain links TRBV3-1 with TRBJ2-1; D remains ambiguous. Per the germline V gene, CDR1 is LGHDT and CDR2 is YNNKEL (reference sequence). This CDR3 comprises 13 residues. Between the trimmed V and J ends, which lost 1 base and 6 bases, there was a span of 7 bases. The CDR3 DNA sequence: TGTGCCAGCAGCCAAGCTTTATTCAATGAGCAGTTCTTC. This encodes CASSQALFNEQFF.

In this sample, this clonotype turned up many times. The chain combines TRBV6-2 or TRBV6-3 with TRBJ2-1, with D possibly being TRBD2 (7 bases). The V and J ends lost 5 bases and 10 bases respectively, with 18 bases between them. CDR3 length: 14 residues. In germline, CDR1 is MNHEY, CDR2 SVGEGT. The CDR3 sequence: CASSTEGGGLEQFF. DNA for the CDR3: TGTGCCAGCAGTACTGAGGGCGGGGGCCTCGAGCAGTTCTTC.

This clonotype appeared many times. V usage is TRBV7-9 and J usage is TRBJ2-3; the match to TRBD1 covers 12 bases. CDR1 SEHNR and CDR2 FQNEAQ come from the germline V gene (reference sequence). The CDR3 extends over 16 amino acids. The V and J ends lost 4 bases and 4 bases, in that order; junction bases with no gene match: 6. CDR3 nucleotides: TGTGCCAGCAGCTCGGGACAGGGGGCCCGCGCAGATACGCAGTATTTT. Amino acids: CASSSGQGARADTQYF.

Ten or more counts support this clonotype. The rearrangement joins TRBV5-1 to TRBJ2-5, with 7 nucleotides matching TRBD1. Trimming removed 3 bases from V and 4 bases from J; junction bases left unmatched: 6. CDR3 size: 14 residues. Looked up from germline, CDR1 is SGHRS and CDR2 is YFSETQ. The CDR3 nucleotides are TGCGCCAGCAGCTCGGGACAGTTCACAGAGACCCAGTACTTC. This encodes CASSSGQFTETQYF.

This clonotype was seen repeatedly, ten times or more. The genes are TRBV5-1 and TRBJ2-2; 7 positions agree with TRBD1. This CDR3 comprises 16 residues. Germline V gene data show CDR1 as SGHRS and CDR2 as YFSETQ. With 4 bases clipped from V and 0 bases from J, the junction kept 6 bases outside the gene matches. The CDR3 protein is CASSRGQNANTGELFF. The CDR3 DNA follows: TGCGCCAGCAGCCGGGGACAGAACGCGAACACCGGGGAGCTGTTTTTT. Variable domain in full (rest from reference TRBV5-1 and TRBJ2-2): KAGVTQTPRYLIKTRGQQVTLSCSPISGHRSVSWYQQTPGQGLQFLFEYFSETQRNKGNFPGRFSGRQFSNSRSEMNVSTLELGDSALYLCASSRGQNANTGELFFGEGSRLTVL.

Many counts were recorded for this clonotype. The rearrangement links TRBV7-9 to TRBJ2-1, with 7 positions matching TRBD1. This CDR3 is 15 amino acids long. Germline V gives CDR1 SEHNR, CDR2 FQNEAQ (reference sequence). The trim removed 5 bases at V and 4 bases at J, leaving 8 bases unmatched. This chain's CDR3 is CASSPSGTAYNEQFF. The CDR3, as DNA: TGTGCCAGCAGCCCCTCCGGGACAGCATACAATGAGCAGTTCTTC.

This clonotype was observed at least ten times. V gene TRBV12-3 or TRBV12-4 combines with J gene TRBJ1-2, with TRBD1 matching 8 bases. The CDR3 extends over 12 amino acids. Trimming cost V 8 bases and J 2 bases; bases outside gene matches: 1. The CDR3 protein is CASGQGNYGYTF. The CDR3 region has the DNA TGTGCCAGCGGACAGGGAAACTATGGCTACACCTTC.

This clonotype was seen a few times. The chain recombines TRBV27 with TRBJ2-7; 8 nucleotides match TRBD2. The CDR3 runs 18 residues. After removal of 6 bases from V and 0 bases from J, the junction contained 16 bases not matched to a gene. The germline gives CDR1 MNHEY, CDR2 SMNVEV (reference sequence). CDR3 protein: CASSNRRPGGRSSYEQYF. The CDR3 DNA reads as TGTGCCAGCAGCAACCGCCGCCCCGGCGGGAGGAGCTCCTACGAGCAGTACTTC.

This clonotype appeared many times. V usage is TRBV4-1 and J usage is TRBJ2-7; D gene unclear. Germline CDR1 is MGHRA and CDR2 is YSYEKL. Trimming removed 4 bases from V and 2 bases from J, with 15 bases in between. This CDR3 comprises 15 residues. The CDR3 DNA follows: TGCGCCAGCAGCCTGACCCCCTTTGGAACCTACGAGCAGTACTTC. Residues: CASSLTPFGTYEQYF.

This clonotype was seen many times. The gene calls are TRBV5-1 and TRBJ2-5; TRBD1 aligns across 7 bases. The germline gives CDR1 SGHRS, CDR2 YFSETQ. This CDR3 is built from 14 residues. J lost 1 base, V lost 4 bases, and 4 bases had no gene match. In DNA, the CDR3 is TGCGCCAGCAGCACAGGGGATATCCAAGAGACCCAGTACTTC. Translation: CASSTGDIQETQYF.